Below, one T cell receptor (beta chain) is given with its context. V was clipped by 3 bases and J by 0 bases, with 3 bases between them. Looked up from germline, CDR1 is KGHSH and CDR2 is LQKENI. CDR3 length: 13 residues. The sample is drawn from a study of beta chain features in type 1 diabetes. The study reverse transcribed the entire isolated RNA, so it sequenced expressed TCRB transcripts. TCRdb's table, derived via immunoSEQ multiplex PCR, lists solely in-frame clones and lacks some. This sample has 620,000 or so clones; roughly a sixth occur once, and the top ten carry around 0.1%. Material: naive CD4+ T cells from blood. The receptor's source is a man between 18 and 29 years old in good health. The V call is TRBV18, the J call TRBJ1-3; no firm D call. The CDR3 DNA follows: TGTGCCAGCTCACCCTCCTCTGGAAACACCATATATTTT. The encoded protein is CASSPSSGNTIYF.